The 9 T cell receptor beta chains presented below share a single source sample, sequenced in a study of OX40 agonist ivuxolimab in advanced cancers. The assay was immunoSEQ multiplex PCR, and TCRdb's table has in-frame clones only and misses some. This repertoire shows tens of thousands of clones, around 90% found once; its top ten account for more than 0.45%. Sequenced here: CD4+ or CD8+ T cells sorted from blood, sampled in a trial of the OX40 agonist ivuxolimab. These receptors came from an adult with an advanced solid tumor such as melanoma, head and neck, liver or kidney cancer.

The rearrangement joins TRBV9 to TRBJ2-1; TRBD2 matches 7 bases. In germline, CDR1 is SGDLS, CDR2 YYNGEE. The V gene end was trimmed by 4 bases and the J gene end by 3 bases; junction bases not matched to a gene: 4. The CDR3 is 14 amino acids. CDR3 residues: CASSRAGRYNEQFF. The CDR3 DNA reads as TGTGCCAGCAGCCGAGCGGGGCGCTACAATGAGCAGTTCTTC. Full variable domain (outside the CDR3, taken from reference TRBV9 and TRBJ2-1): DSGVTQTPKHLITATGQRVTLRCSPRSGDLSVYWYQQSLDQGLQFLIQYYNGEERAKGNILERFSAQQFPDLHSELNLSSLELGDSALYFCASSRAGRYNEQFFGPGTRLTVL.

With regard to this clone: The sample carries other DNA sequences with the same CDR3. This chain uses TRBV7-9 with TRBJ2-7, with 10 bases fitting TRBD2. Germline CDR1 and CDR2: SEHNR and FQNEAQ (reference sequence). The CDR3 has 14 residues. The V and J ends lost 5 bases and 6 bases, in that order; junction bases with no gene match: 7. CDR3 coding DNA: TGTGCCAGCAGCCTACTAGCGGGATCGTCCGAGCAGTACTTC. This sequence encodes CASSLLAGSSEQYF.

The rearrangement links TRBV9 to TRBJ1-3, with D possibly matching TRBD1 (5 bases). This CDR3 region has 15 residues. Per the germline V gene, CDR1 is SGDLS and CDR2 is YYNGEE. Trimming took off 3 bases at V and 0 bases at J, with 10 bases between the two ends. CDR3 bases: TGTGCCAGCAGCGCACAGGCCTTCTCTGGAAACACCATATATTTT. Translation gives CASSAQAFSGNTIYF.

This chain joins TRBV9 and TRBJ1-3, with 7 bases identical to TRBD1. This CDR3 is 16 amino acids long. Trimming at V came to 2 bases and at J to 0 bases, leaving 5 bases not matched to a gene. Germline CDR1 reads SGDLS; CDR2 reads YYNGEE. The DNA for the CDR3 is TGTGCCAGCAGCGTGGGACAGTCCTTCTCTGGAAACACCATATATTTT. As protein: CASSVGQSFSGNTIYF.

The V gene is TRBV19, the J gene TRBJ1-5; possible D gene TRBD1, 5 bases. Germline CDR1 and CDR2: LNHDA and SQIVND (reference sequence). There are 16 residues in the CDR3. V was trimmed by 6 bases and J by 4 bases, leaving 19 bases between them. The CDR3, as DNA: TGTGCCAGTAGCCCCGGGGGGGGAGGGCTGAATCAGCCCCAGCATTTT. This codes for CASSPGGGGLNQPQHF.

This chain uses TRBV30 with TRBJ2-5; 8 nucleotides agree with TRBD1. Germline assignment: CDR1 GTSNPN and CDR2 SVGIG (reference sequence). J gave up 4 bases and V 1 base, and 2 bases lay outside the gene matches. This CDR3 is built from 13 residues. The CDR3, as DNA: TGTGCCTGGAGTGGCACAGGGGGAGAGACCCAGTACTTC. It yields the protein CAWSGTGGETQYF.

J is TRBJ1-1 and V is TRBV27, with 9 bases identical to TRBD1. V shed 6 bases and J 4 bases; nucleotides not matched to a gene: 18. Germline-derived CDR1 and CDR2 are MNHEY and SMNVEV (reference sequence). The CDR3 is 18 residues long. CDR3 bases: TGTGCCAGCAGATTCCGGGACAGGGCAAATTGGGTGGGCACTGAAGCTTTCTTT. Translating it yields CASRFRDRANWVGTEAFF.

CDR3 protein: CASSIDYYNEQFF. CDR3 nucleotides: TGTGCCAGCAGCATTGACTACTACAATGAGCAGTTCTTC. The chain recombines TRBV7-3 with TRBJ2-1, with a weak D call TRBD2 (5 bases). Trimming shortened V by 5 bases and J by 3 bases, and 8 bases separated the two germline ends. This CDR3 region has 13 residues. Germline loops: CDR1 SGHTA, CDR2 FQGTGA.

The gene calls are TRBV9 and TRBJ2-1; 7 bases align to TRBD2. The CDR3 extends over 12 amino acids. Germline trimming cut 1 base from V and 8 bases from J; bases unmatched to any gene: 0. The germline CDR1 and CDR2 sequences are SGDLS and YYNGEE. Written as DNA, the CDR3 is TGTGCCAGCAGCGTACGGGGGGATGAGCAGTTCTTC. Translation gives CASSVRGDEQFF.